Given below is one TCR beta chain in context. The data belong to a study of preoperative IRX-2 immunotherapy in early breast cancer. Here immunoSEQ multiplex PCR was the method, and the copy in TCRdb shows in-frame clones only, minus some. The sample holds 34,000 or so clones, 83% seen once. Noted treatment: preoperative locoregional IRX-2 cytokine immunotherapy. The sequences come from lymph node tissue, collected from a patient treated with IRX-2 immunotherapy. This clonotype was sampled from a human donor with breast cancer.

The CDR3 reads CASSEGFGGYGYTF. In DNA, the CDR3 is TGTGCCAGCAGTGAAGGCTTTGGGGGCTATGGCTACACCTTC. The chain recombines TRBV6-1 with TRBJ1-2, with D possibly TRBD1 on 5 matching bases. V lost 1 base and J 4 bases, leaving 10 bases between the germline ends. This CDR3 has 14 amino acids. Germline V gives CDR1 MNHNS, CDR2 SASEGT.